The 28 T cell receptor beta chains listed next were all sequenced from one sample in a study of OX40 agonist ivuxolimab in advanced cancers. The repertoire was sequenced with immunoSEQ multiplex PCR; TCRdb's copy has only in-frame clones and lacks some. The sample holds tens of thousands of clones; more than 80% are singletons and the top ten take more than 1.5%. The source material was CD4+ or CD8+ T cells sorted from blood, sampled in a trial of the OX40 agonist ivuxolimab. These receptors originate from an adult with an advanced solid tumor such as melanoma, head and neck, liver or kidney cancer.

The table lists this clone with a count of one. The chain links TRBV28 to TRBJ2-4, with D unresolved. Germline loops: CDR1 MDHEN, CDR2 SYDVKM. The V gene lost 5 bases and the J gene lost 3 bases, with 5 bases spanning the gap. The CDR3 consists of 12 residues. For the CDR3, the DNA is TGTGCCAGCAGTCTCTTCAAAAACATTCAGTACTTC. This gives the protein CASSLFKNIQYF.

This clone was detected once. The gene calls are TRBV21-1 and TRBJ1-2; TRBD1, the D gene given by the table, was not confirmed from the DNA. TRBV21-1 is reported as a pseudogene. The CDR3 covers 16 residues. CDR3 amino acids: CASSKAHGQGANGYTF. As DNA, the CDR3 is TGTGCCAGCAGCAAAGCGCACGGACAGGGCGCGAATGGCTACACCTTC.

The chain combines TRBV18 with TRBJ1-2; maybe TRBD1 (5 bases). Trimming took 0 bases from V and 6 from J, leaving 8 bases between them. The CDR3 is 13 amino acids. Germline CDR1 KGHSH, CDR2 LQKENI. In nucleotides, the CDR3 is TGTGCCAGCTCACCACCGGTCAGGGATGGCTACACCTTC. Amino acids: CASSPPVRDGYTF. The complete variable domain, with remaining parts taken from reference TRBV18 and TRBJ1-2, reads NAGVMQNPRHLVRRRGQEARLRCSPMKGHSHVYWYRQLPEEGLKFMVYLQKENIIDESGMPKERFSAEFPKEGPSILRIQQVVRGDSAAYFCASSPPVRDGYTFGSGTRLTVV.

The chain uses TRBV5-6 and TRBJ2-4; TRBD1 aligns across 8 bases. In germline, CDR1 is SGHDT, CDR2 YYEEEE. The CDR3 runs to 15 residues. The V segment lost 0 bases and the J segment 1 base; nucleotides outside the gene matches: 0. The CDR3 here is CASSLGDRAKNIQYF. In DNA form, the CDR3 reads TGTGCCAGCAGCTTGGGGGACAGGGCCAAAAACATTCAGTACTTC. The full variable domain, in which reference TRBV5-6 and TRBJ2-4 provide the parts outside the CDR3, is DAGVTQSPTHLIKTRGQQVTLRCSPKSGHDTVSWYQQALGQGPQFIFQYYEEEERQRGNFPDRFSGHQFPNYSSELNVNALLLGDSALYLCASSLGDRAKNIQYFGAGTRLSVL.

This clone came up a few times. This chain uses TRBV5-6 with TRBJ1-2; D gene uncertain. CDR3 length: 13 amino acids. Germline V gene sequence: CDR1 SGHDT, CDR2 YYEEEE. The V and J ends lost 0 bases and 4 bases respectively, with 7 bases between them. The CDR3 protein is CASSLAGFYGYTF. CDR3 sequence (DNA): TGTGCCAGCAGCTTGGCCGGGTTCTATGGCTACACCTTC.

The chain couples TRBV4-3 to TRBJ2-2, with D possibly matching TRBD1 (5 bases). V was pared by 4 bases and J by 8 bases, with 14 bases between. There are 14 residues in the CDR3. Germline V gene lookup returns CDR1 LGHNA and CDR2 YSLEER. The CDR3 here is CASSLTASYGELFF. The CDR3 coding sequence is TGCGCCAGCAGCCTGACAGCCTCCTATGGGGAGCTGTTTTTT.

This chain joins TRBV4-3 and TRBJ2-1, with D possibly TRBD2 on 5 matching bases. The V gene lost 0 bases and the J gene lost 11 bases, with 14 bases spanning the gap. This CDR3 is built from 14 residues. In germline, CDR1 is LGHNA, CDR2 YSLEER. The CDR3: CASSQEKERTQQFF. CDR3 coding DNA: TGCGCCAGCAGCCAAGAAAAGGAGCGGACCCAGCAGTTCTTC.

The chain recombines TRBV19 with TRBJ2-3; maybe TRBD2 (6 bases). Deletions cut 3 bases from V and 5 bases from J, with 15 bases between. This CDR3 spans 15 amino acids. Germline lookup yields CDR1 LNHDA and CDR2 SQIVND (reference sequence). Here the CDR3 DNA reads TGTGCCAGTAGTATTGTAACGCCCGGGGGAGATACGCAGTATTTT. Encoded protein: CASSIVTPGGDTQYF.

This clone was seen just once. The chain couples TRBV29-1 to TRBJ1-2; no reliable D call. The CDR3 runs to 14 residues. CDR1 and CDR2 (germline): SQVTM, ANQGSEA. V lost 1 base to trimming and J lost 5 bases, with 14 bases between them. The CDR3 sequence is CSVEVSLGGYGYTF. The CDR3 coding sequence is TGCAGCGTTGAAGTATCCCTGGGCGGGTATGGCTACACCTTC.

This clone showed up just a few times. This chain joins TRBV5-5 and TRBJ2-7; the D is unclear. Germline assignment: CDR1 SGHKS and CDR2 YYEKEE (reference sequence). Trimming stripped 0 bases from V and 1 base from J, with 8 bases between. The CDR3 covers 14 residues. The CDR3 region is CASSLVGRSYEQYV. For the CDR3, the DNA is TGTGCCAGCAGCTTGGTAGGCCGATCCTACGAGCAGTACGTC.

The genes are TRBV2 and TRBJ1-3; TRBD1 aligns across 8 bases. The CDR3 consists of 16 residues. The ends lost 6 bases at V and 0 bases at J; junction bases unmatched: 7. Germline V gives CDR1 SNHLY, CDR2 FYNNEI. CDR3 sequence reads: CASSQQGVLSGNTIYF. The CDR3 DNA follows: TGTGCCAGCAGCCAACAGGGGGTGCTCTCTGGAAACACCATATATTTT. Variable domain in full (rest from reference TRBV2 and TRBJ1-3): EPEVTQTPSHQVTQMGQEVILRCVPISNHLYFYWYRQILGQKVEFLVSFYNNEISEKSEIFDDQFSVERPDGSNFTLKIRSTKLEDSAMYFCASSQQGVLSGNTIYFGEGSWLTVV.

The gene calls are TRBV27 and TRBJ2-3; no clear D gene. Germline lookup yields CDR1 MNHEY and CDR2 SMNVEV (reference sequence). This CDR3 has 13 amino acids. Trimming stripped 2 bases from V and 5 bases from J, with 8 bases between. The CDR3 reads CASSLNWVDTQYF. In nucleotides, the CDR3 is TGTGCCAGCAGTTTAAATTGGGTAGATACGCAGTATTTT.

This clone is medium-sized. The chain couples TRBV6-6 to TRBJ2-7, with a weak D call TRBD2 (6 bases). Trimming took off 0 bases at V and 6 bases at J, with 12 bases between the two ends. Per germline, CDR1 MNHNY and CDR2 SVGAGI (reference sequence). The CDR3 consists of 14 residues. The CDR3 region is CASSYSGGKGEQYF. CDR3 in DNA: TGTGCCAGCAGTTACTCGGGGGGAAAGGGCGAGCAGTACTTC.

The genes are TRBV7-9 and TRBJ2-7, with a weak D call TRBD2 (6 bases). Germline V gene data show CDR1 as SEHNR and CDR2 as FQNEAQ (reference sequence). V was trimmed by 0 bases and J by 6 bases, leaving 15 bases between them. The CDR3 extends over 15 amino acids. This chain's CDR3 is CASSLAGDFPREQYV. The CDR3 DNA is TGTGCCAGCAGCTTAGCCGGGGACTTCCCCCGCGAGCAGTACGTC.

The chain is built from TRBV5-4 and TRBJ2-3, with TRBD2 identical over 11 bases. Germline CDR1 is SGHNT and CDR2 is YYREEE (reference sequence). V was clipped by 4 bases and J by 4 bases; unmatched bases: 8. CDR3 size: 16 residues. For the CDR3, the DNA is TGTGCCAGCAGCCTACGCCTAGCGGGAGGCCCAGATACGCAGTATTTT. Residues: CASSLRLAGGPDTQYF.

CDR3 amino acids: CASSVVEVGRMNTEAFF. The CDR3 DNA is TGTGCCAGCAGCGTAGTGGAAGTAGGGCGGATGAACACTGAAGCTTTCTTT. The rearrangement uses TRBV9 and TRBJ1-1; no firm D call. The germline V gene encodes CDR1 SGDLS and CDR2 YYNGEE. The CDR3 totals 17 residues. The ends were cut back, 0 bases at V and 0 bases at J, with 15 bases in the middle.

This sequence joins TRBV5-4 and TRBJ2-3; D possibly uses TRBD1 or TRBD2 (5 bases each). The CDR3 loop spans 16 amino acids. Trimming stripped 1 base from V and 1 base from J, with 13 bases between. Looked up from germline, CDR1 is SGHNT and CDR2 is YYREEE (reference sequence). The DNA for the CDR3 is TGTGCCAGCAGCTTGAATAATAGAGGGGGCACAGATACGCAGTATTTT. Protein: CASSLNNRGGTDTQYF.

The chain is built from TRBV15 and TRBJ1-2; possibly TRBD1 for D (5 bases). The germline CDR1 and CDR2 sequences are LNHNV and YYDKDF (reference sequence). V lost 6 bases to trimming and J lost 7 bases, with 15 bases between them. The CDR3 extends over 13 amino acids. The CDR3 here is CATRLAGYTGYTF. The CDR3 DNA is TGTGCCACCAGACTCGCAGGGTACACTGGCTACACCTTC.

The chain carries TRBV6-5 and TRBJ2-1; 7 bases line up with TRBD2. The length of the CDR3 is 12 residues. Germline assignment: CDR1 MNHEY and CDR2 SVGAGI. V lost 5 bases, J lost 9 bases, and 4 bases stayed unmatched. The CDR3 nucleotides are TGTGCCAGCAGTACTAGCGTGAGTGAGCAGTTCTTC. Residues: CASSTSVSEQFF.

The gene calls are TRBV11-2 and TRBJ1-1; 7 bases line up with TRBD1. Germline V CDR1 and CDR2: SGHAT, FQNNGV. The junction had 0 bases not matched to a gene; V was cut back by 0 bases and J by 5 bases. The CDR3 covers 13 residues. The CDR3 DNA is TGTGCCAGCAGCTTAGAACAGGGGACTGAAGCTTTCTTT. Amino acids: CASSLEQGTEAFF. Full variable domain (remainder filled in from reference TRBV11-2 and TRBJ1-1): EAGVAQSPRYKIIEKRQSVAFWCNPISGHATLYWYQQILGQGPKLLIQFQNNGVVDDSQLPKDRFSAERLKGVDSTLKIQPAKLEDSAVYLCASSLEQGTEAFFGQGTRLTVV.

This rearrangement joins TRBV2 to TRBJ2-5; D is perhaps TRBD2 (5 bases). Per germline, CDR1 SNHLY and CDR2 FYNNEI. The V end lost 4 bases, the J end lost 5 bases, and 14 bases lay between the germline ends. There are 14 residues in the CDR3. The CDR3 bases are TGTGCCAGCAGTGTAGGGCTATCGGGGGAGACCCAGTACTTC. Translation: CASSVGLSGETQYF.

The chain links TRBV7-9 to TRBJ1-1; D gene uncertain. Trimming cost V 2 bases and J 1 base, with 5 bases left between them. Germline-derived CDR1 and CDR2 are SEHNR and FQNEAQ (reference sequence). The CDR3 has 13 amino acids. The DNA of the CDR3 is TGTGCCAGCAGCTTAATGAGGAACACTGAAGCTTTCTTT. Its translation: CASSLMRNTEAFF.

The chain combines TRBV4-1 with TRBJ1-4, with D unclear. Germline-derived CDR1 and CDR2 are MGHRA and YSYEKL. V lost 5 bases and J 2 bases, leaving 15 bases between the germline ends. This CDR3 is 16 amino acids long. As DNA, the CDR3 is TGCGCCAGCAGCTCGGGTACCACTGGGACTAATGAAAAACTGTTTTTT. Its protein is CASSSGTTGTNEKLFF.

CDR3 sequence: CASSPRTGGFSYEQYF. CDR3 DNA sequence: TGTGCCAGCTCACCACGGACAGGGGGTTTCTCCTACGAGCAGTACTTC. The J gene is TRBJ2-7, the V gene TRBV18, with TRBD1 matching 10 bases. After removal of 1 base from V and 0 bases from J, the junction contained 3 bases not matched to a gene. CDR3 length: 16 residues. Germline V gives CDR1 KGHSH, CDR2 LQKENI.

The chain links TRBV27 to TRBJ2-7; TRBD2 matches at 7 bases. Germline-derived CDR1 and CDR2 are MNHEY and SMNVEV (reference sequence). With 0 bases clipped from V and 5 bases from J, the junction kept 7 bases outside the gene matches. The CDR3 extends over 15 amino acids. The CDR3 here is CASSLSGRARDEQYF. DNA for the CDR3: TGTGCCAGCAGTTTATCGGGGAGGGCTAGGGACGAGCAGTACTTC.

There are a few counts of this clone. The gene calls are TRBV30 and TRBJ2-7, with unresolved D. The CDR3 runs 14 residues. Trimming left V 2 bases short and J 0 bases short, with 11 bases between. Germline assignment: CDR1 GTSNPN and CDR2 SVGIG (reference sequence). Here the CDR3 reads CAWSKGGPSYEQYF. CDR3 bases: TGTGCCTGGAGTAAGGGCGGCCCCTCCTACGAGCAGTACTTC. Full variable domain (rest looked up from reference TRBV30 and TRBJ2-7): SQTIHQWPATLVQPVGSPLSLECTVEGTSNPNLYWYRQAAGRGLQLLFYSVGIGQISSEVPQNLSASRPQDRQFILSSKKLLLSDSGFYLCAWSKGGPSYEQYFGPGTRLTVT.

The chain links TRBV5-4 to TRBJ2-3, with 9 bases fitting TRBD2. This CDR3 region has 16 residues. Unmatched junction bases numbered 14, after V lost 5 bases and J lost 7 bases. Germline V CDR1 and CDR2: SGHNT, YYREEE (reference sequence). The CDR3 DNA follows: TGTGCCAGCAGTACCAAGCGGGAGGAGTTCCGGAATACGCAGTATTTT. Protein: CASSTKREEFRNTQYF.

The sample holds one count of this clone. This sequence joins TRBV6-1 and TRBJ2-5; 11 bases fit TRBD1. From germline, CDR1 is MNHNS and CDR2 SASEGT. The CDR3 is 15 amino acids. Trimming removed 6 bases from V and 5 bases from J; junction bases left unmatched: 8. The CDR3 DNA follows: TGTGCCAGCAGGGCCCGGACAGGGGGCTGGGAGACCCAGTACTTC. This codes for CASRARTGGWETQYF.